This paragraph reports one T cell receptor beta chain. Its specificity is unknown. This sample was taken from a study of T cell responses to AZD1222 COVID-19 vaccine. Overall study results and limits: Donors were chiefly white British, with a greater number of females, and clonal diversity was perhaps underestimated. Spike was spanned by vaccine-associated CD4 TCRs, which were dominant at 160-218 and 743-854.

Repertoires were generated with immunoSEQ multiplex PCR, while TCRdb's copy carries only in-frame clones and drops some. The sample shows more than 150,000 clones, around 94% of them seen only once. V was pared by 2 bases and J by 2 bases, with 12 bases between. CDR1 and CDR2 (germline): LGHNT, FRNRAP. This CDR3 region has 16 residues. The sample in question was peripheral blood, obtained 28 days after the second AZD1222 dose. The J gene is TRBJ1-4, the V gene TRBV12-5; D call uncertain. This receptor was identified in an adult who received the AZD1222 COVID-19 vaccine. CDR3 sequence (DNA): TGTGCTAGTGGTTTGACCCTATACGGGACTAATGAAAAACTGTTTTTT. Amino acids: CASGLTLYGTNEKLFF.